The subject of this entry is one T cell receptor (beta chain). The data were taken from a study of blood T cell repertoires in COVID-19. Assay: immunoSEQ multiplex PCR; the TCRdb copy retains only in-frame clones and omits some. Of more than 200,000 clones in the sample, approximately 80% were seen once. V dropped 5 bases and J dropped 2; count of bases not matched to a gene: 10. Germline CDR1 is LNHDA and CDR2 is SQIVND (reference sequence). This CDR3 spans 16 amino acids. This clonotype was sampled from a middle-aged woman with active or convalescent COVID-19. Sequenced material: peripheral blood. The genes are TRBV19 and TRBJ1-2; 8 positions agree with TRBD1. Here the CDR3 DNA reads TGTGCCAGTAGTGGCGGACAGGGAAATTACAACTATGGCTACACCTTC. Amino acid sequence: CASSGGQGNYNYGYTF.